This entry lists 27 T cell receptor beta chains sequenced from one sample in a study of blood T cell repertoires in COVID-19. TCRdb's table, derived via immunoSEQ multiplex PCR, lists solely in-frame clones and lacks some. The sample includes around 60,000 clones, about 70% of them seen just once. The source material was peripheral blood. These receptors were obtained from a woman aged 50 to 65 with active or convalescent COVID-19.

This clone was detected a few times. The chain joins TRBV6-6 to TRBJ1-2; D is possibly TRBD1 (5 bases). The CDR3 is made up of 12 amino acids. The V gene's germline CDR1 is MNHNY and CDR2 SVGAGI (reference sequence). Trimming shortened V by 4 bases and J by 7 bases, and 10 bases separated the two germline ends. The CDR3 region is CASSFDQGGYTF. The CDR3 nucleotides read TGTGCCAGCAGTTTCGATCAGGGTGGCTACACCTTC.

J is TRBJ2-5 and V is TRBV2, with D perhaps TRBD2 (5 bases). Trimming cost V 11 bases and J 10 bases, with 17 bases left between them. This CDR3 spans 11 amino acids. Germline V gene sequence: CDR1 SNHLY, CDR2 FYNNEI. CDR3 region: CAGGPSRDQYF. The CDR3, as DNA: TGTGCCGGCGGGCCCAGTCGAGACCAGTACTTC.

This chain links TRBV5-1 with TRBJ2-1; perhaps TRBD2 as D (5 bases). The CDR3 sequence is 18 residues long. Trimming cost V 1 base and J 8 bases, with 25 bases left between them. CDR1 and CDR2 (germline): SGHRS, YFSETQ. CDR3 loop: CASSLYVVRHVRVDEQFF. The CDR3 DNA follows: TGCGCCAGCAGCTTGTATGTCGTGCGGCACGTGAGGGTGGATGAGCAGTTCTTC.

The V and J genes are TRBV21-1 and TRBJ2-7; the table gives TRBD2 as D, unverified against the DNA. TRBV21-1 constitutes a pseudogene. The CDR3 contains 14 residues. The DNA for the CDR3 is TGTGCCAGCAGCGAAGTAGAGGGAGACTACGAGCAGTACTTC. This translates into CASSEVEGDYEQYF.

The rearrangement links TRBV11-2 to TRBJ2-7, with 14 bases identical to TRBD2. Per the germline V gene, CDR1 is SGHAT and CDR2 is FQNNGV. V shed 3 bases and J 6 bases; nucleotides not matched to a gene: 7. The CDR3 length is 16 residues. CDR3 protein: CASSFYGLAGGVEQYF. Here the CDR3 DNA reads TGTGCCAGCAGCTTCTATGGACTAGCGGGAGGAGTCGAGCAGTACTTC.

About this clone itself: The sample holds other DNA sequences that translate to the same CDR3. J is TRBJ1-5 and V is TRBV19; 8 nucleotides line up with TRBD1. Germline V CDR1 and CDR2: LNHDA, SQIVND (reference sequence). This CDR3 comprises 14 residues. V lost 6 bases, J lost 4 bases, and 5 bases stayed unmatched. CDR3 protein: CASSDRGRNQPQHF. The CDR3 region has the DNA TGTGCCAGTAGCGACAGGGGTCGGAATCAGCCCCAGCATTTT.

This clone was seen only a few times. The genes are TRBV6-2 or TRBV6-3 and TRBJ2-7, with D uncertain. Per the germline V gene, CDR1 is MNHEY and CDR2 is SVGEGT. CDR3 length: 15 amino acids. Trimming removed 5 bases at V and 0 bases at J, with 14 bases between. CDR3 region: CASSALRQDSYEQYF. The CDR3 DNA follows: TGTGCCAGCAGTGCCCTTCGGCAGGACTCCTACGAGCAGTACTTC.

This clone was picked up many times. V and J are TRBV27 and TRBJ2-7; D perhaps matches TRBD2 (6 bases). With 3 bases removed from V and 2 bases from J, the gap between germline ends came to 11 bases. This CDR3 has 14 residues. Germline V CDR1 and CDR2: MNHEY, SMNVEV (reference sequence). CDR3 residues: CASSFVGRTYEQYF. The CDR3 DNA follows: TGTGCCAGCAGTTTTGTGGGGAGGACCTACGAGCAGTACTTC.

The rearrangement joins TRBV6-6 to TRBJ1-6, with 8 nucleotides matching TRBD1. The CDR3 extends over 16 amino acids. The J segment lost 3 bases and the V segment lost 5 bases, leaving 6 bases of the junction unmatched. The germline V gene encodes CDR1 MNHNY and CDR2 SVGAGI (reference sequence). The chain's CDR3 is CASSATDRVYNSPLHF. In DNA, the CDR3 is TGTGCCAGCAGTGCCACGGACAGGGTCTATAATTCACCCCTCCACTTT.

This chain joins TRBV3-1 (or the pseudogene TRBV3-2) and TRBJ2-7, with 16 positions matching TRBD2. V gave up 3 bases and J gave up 0 bases; unmatched junction bases: 11. The germline gives CDR1 LGHDT, CDR2 YNNKEL (reference sequence). This CDR3 contains 20 residues. DNA for the CDR3: TGTGCCAGCAGCCATTCCCCGGGACTAGCGGGAGGGCCGAGCTCCTACGAGCAGTACTTC. It codes for CASSHSPGLAGGPSSYEQYF.

This clone occurred a few times. The V gene is TRBV4-1, the J gene TRBJ2-7, with 7 bases matching TRBD1. CDR1 MGHRA and CDR2 YSYEKL come from the germline V gene. V gave up 1 base and J gave up 4 bases; unmatched junction bases: 7. The CDR3 is 15 residues long. The CDR3 spells CASSQATRGIYEQYF. CDR3 in DNA: TGCGCCAGCAGCCAAGCGACCAGGGGGATATACGAGCAGTACTTC.

The rearrangement links TRBV7-6 to TRBJ2-2; 8 nucleotides match TRBD1. The CDR3 is made up of 17 amino acids. Germline V gene sequence: CDR1 SGHVS, CDR2 FNYEAQ. V dropped 2 bases and J dropped 0; count of bases not matched to a gene: 5. CDR3 DNA: TGTGCCAGCAGCTTACCTAGGACAGGGACGAACACCGGGGAGCTGTTTTTT. Amino acids: CASSLPRTGTNTGELFF.

The chain employs TRBV5-1 and TRBJ2-2; D is ambiguous. The V and J ends lost 5 bases and 3 bases respectively, with 11 bases between them. Germline V gives CDR1 SGHRS, CDR2 YFSETQ. This CDR3 comprises 14 residues. CDR3 in amino acids: CASSFSADTGELFF. The DNA of the CDR3 is TGCGCCAGCAGTTTCAGCGCGGACACCGGGGAGCTGTTTTTT. Full variable domain (outside the CDR3, taken from reference TRBV5-1 and TRBJ2-2): KAGVTQTPRYLIKTRGQQVTLSCSPISGHRSVSWYQQTPGQGLQFLFEYFSETQRNKGNFPGRFSGRQFSNSRSEMNVSTLELGDSALYLCASSFSADTGELFFGEGSRLTVL.

The chain recombines TRBV19 with TRBJ2-3; TRBD1 matches at 7 bases. Germline V gives CDR1 LNHDA, CDR2 SQIVND (reference sequence). The CDR3 has 15 amino acids. V lost 3 bases to trimming and J lost 3 bases; unmatched junction nucleotides: 6. CDR3 protein: CASSIGTELTDTQYF. CDR3 in DNA: TGTGCCAGTAGTATCGGGACAGAGTTAACAGATACGCAGTATTTT.

The genes are TRBV5-1 and TRBJ1-1, with a tentative D call TRBD1 (6 bases). V shed 1 base and J shed 4 bases, with 8 bases lying between them. CDR3 length equals 13 residues. CDR1 and CDR2 (germline): SGHRS, YFSETQ. The CDR3 DNA reads TGCGCCAGCAGCTTGACAGGGCTCACTGAAGCTTTCTTT. Its translation is CASSLTGLTEAFF.

The gene calls are TRBV30 and TRBJ2-5; 8 bases fit TRBD1. Germline CDR1 and CDR2: GTSNPN and SVGIG (reference sequence). J lost 7 bases, V lost 0 bases, and 7 bases had no gene match. The CDR3 is made up of 14 amino acids. The CDR3 region is CAWSVPGTGGTQYF. The DNA for the CDR3 is TGTGCCTGGAGTGTACCAGGGACAGGTGGGACCCAGTACTTC.

This sequence joins TRBV29-1 and TRBJ1-2; D gene uncertain. Germline CDR1 reads SQVTM; CDR2 reads ANQGSEA. V was trimmed by 3 bases and J by 7 bases, leaving 9 bases between them. The CDR3 is 11 residues long. The CDR3: CSVDAGSGYTF. The CDR3 DNA follows: TGCAGCGTTGATGCAGGCTCTGGCTACACCTTC.

The V gene is TRBV5-4, the J gene TRBJ2-1, with TRBD1 as a possible D gene (5 bases). V lost 4 bases and J 4 bases, leaving 18 bases between the germline ends. The V gene's germline CDR1 is SGHNT and CDR2 YYREEE (reference sequence). This CDR3 is 16 amino acids long. CDR3 amino acids: CASSPPKQVGYNEQFF. The CDR3 DNA sequence: TGTGCCAGCAGCCCACCTAAACAGGTGGGTTACAATGAGCAGTTCTTC.

This clone was picked up one time. V usage is TRBV19 and J usage is TRBJ2-1; 8 nucleotides line up with TRBD2. The ends lost 3 bases at V and 9 bases at J; junction bases unmatched: 19. The CDR3 length is 18 residues. The germline CDR1 and CDR2 sequences are LNHDA and SQIVND (reference sequence). The CDR3 sequence: CASSMSPGLAGKSFEQFF. Here the CDR3 DNA reads TGTGCCAGTAGTATGTCCCCAGGGCTAGCGGGTAAATCCTTTGAGCAGTTCTTC. The variable domain in full, with the rest retrieved from reference TRBV19 and TRBJ2-1, is DGGITQSPKYLFRKEGQNVTLSCEQNLNHDAMYWYRQDPGQGLRLIYYSQIVNDFQKGDIAEGYSVSREKKESFPLTVTSAQKNPTAFYLCASSMSPGLAGKSFEQFFGPGTRLTVL.

The rearrangement joins TRBV10-1 to TRBJ2-2, with 9 bases that match TRBD2. The CDR3 totals 16 residues. Losses at the gene ends were 2 bases for V and 3 bases for J; bases not matched to a gene: 4. The germline CDR1 and CDR2 sequences are WNHNN and SYGVQD (reference sequence). CDR3 sequence: CASSEPSGTYTGELFF. The CDR3 DNA reads TGCGCCAGCAGTGAGCCTAGCGGGACTTACACCGGGGAGCTGTTTTTT.

The V gene is TRBV5-1, the J gene TRBJ2-2; 10 bases match TRBD2. Germline-derived CDR1 and CDR2 are SGHRS and YFSETQ. The V segment lost 5 bases and the J segment 7 bases; nucleotides outside the gene matches: 8. This CDR3 contains 15 residues. CDR3 in amino acids: CASSLTSGTIGELFF. The CDR3 nucleotides read TGCGCCAGCAGTCTTACTAGCGGGACGATCGGGGAGCTGTTTTTT.

The chain carries TRBV5-1 and TRBJ2-5, with 7 bases lining up with TRBD1. This CDR3 has 14 amino acids. V lost 6 bases to trimming and J lost 4 bases; unmatched junction nucleotides: 9. Germline V CDR1 and CDR2: SGHRS, YFSETQ. CDR3 DNA: TGCGCCAGCAATAAGGGGGCGGTGGGAGAGACCCAGTACTTC. Its protein product is CASNKGAVGETQYF.

This CDR3 reads CSVTASYEQYF. CDR3 sequence (DNA): TGCAGCGTCACCGCGTCCTACGAGCAGTACTTC. This chain joins TRBV29-1 and TRBJ2-7; D is unclear. This CDR3 is 11 amino acids long. Germline CDR1 is SQVTM and CDR2 is ANQGSEA. Trimming cost V 6 bases and J 1 base, with 7 bases left between them.

This clone was seen more than once but under ten times. The chain carries TRBV5-1 and TRBJ2-7, with 9 positions matching TRBD1. CDR1 and CDR2 from the germline V gene are SGHRS and YFSETQ. Trimming took 0 bases from V and 9 from J; bases not matched to a gene: 10. The CDR3 sequence is 15 residues long. This chain's CDR3 is CASSLEPGTGRRQYF. CDR3 DNA: TGCGCCAGCAGCTTGGAGCCCGGGACAGGGCGGAGGCAGTACTTC.

This rearrangement joins TRBV5-5 to TRBJ1-2; the D gene is possibly TRBD1 (5 bases). Germline V lookup: CDR1 SGHKS, CDR2 YYEKEE (reference sequence). V lost 2 bases to trimming and J lost 7 bases, with 15 bases between them. This CDR3 has 14 residues. This CDR3 reads CASSFRQPQGGYTF. The CDR3 region has the DNA TGTGCCAGCAGCTTCCGACAGCCTCAGGGTGGCTACACCTTC.

The rearrangement uses TRBV11-2 and TRBJ2-7; 7 bases map to TRBD2. Per the germline V gene, CDR1 is SGHAT and CDR2 is FQNNGV. This CDR3 is 15 amino acids long. Trimming removed 4 bases from V and 0 bases from J; junction bases left unmatched: 6. The CDR3 here is CASSSMAGDSYEQYF. For the CDR3, the DNA is TGTGCCAGCAGCTCAATGGCGGGAGACTCCTACGAGCAGTACTTC.

The V and J genes are TRBV28 and TRBJ1-5, with 9 bases lining up with TRBD1. J was trimmed by 4 bases and V by 6 bases; bases with no gene match: 7. The CDR3 runs 15 residues. Germline V lookup: CDR1 MDHEN, CDR2 SYDVKM. CDR3 sequence: CASSRYRGQNQPQHF. CDR3 DNA: TGTGCCAGCAGCAGATACAGGGGGCAAAATCAGCCCCAGCATTTT.